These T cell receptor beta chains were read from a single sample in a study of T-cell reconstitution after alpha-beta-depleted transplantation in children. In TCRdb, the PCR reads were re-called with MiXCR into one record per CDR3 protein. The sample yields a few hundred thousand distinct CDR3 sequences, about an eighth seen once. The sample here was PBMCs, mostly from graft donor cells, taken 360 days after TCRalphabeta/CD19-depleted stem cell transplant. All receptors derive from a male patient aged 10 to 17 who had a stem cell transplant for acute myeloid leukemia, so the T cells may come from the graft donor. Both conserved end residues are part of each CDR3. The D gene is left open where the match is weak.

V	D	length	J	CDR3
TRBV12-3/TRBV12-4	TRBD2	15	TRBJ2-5	CASSSPQREEETQYF
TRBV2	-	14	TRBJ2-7	CAGLQTAGAYEQYF
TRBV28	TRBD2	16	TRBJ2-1	CASSLTSGTGDNEQFF
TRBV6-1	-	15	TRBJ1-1	CASSFLAGVGTEAFF
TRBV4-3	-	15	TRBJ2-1	CASSQDRTDYNEQFF
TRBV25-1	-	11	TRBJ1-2	CASRAVYGYTF
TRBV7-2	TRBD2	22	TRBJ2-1	CASSGQGLGLAGGVFSYNEQFF
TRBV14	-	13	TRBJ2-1	CASSQDLDYEQFF
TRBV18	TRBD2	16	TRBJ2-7	CASSPLQGLGGLEQYF
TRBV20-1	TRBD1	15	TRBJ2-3	CSATRGTASTDTQYF
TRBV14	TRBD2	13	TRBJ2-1	CASSQDHSGTQFF
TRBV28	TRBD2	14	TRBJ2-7	CASSLDGRKYEQYF
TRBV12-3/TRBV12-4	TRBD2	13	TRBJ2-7	CASSFRGVDEQYF